The sequence of this TCR beta chain was determined in a study of T cell repertoires in cytomegalovirus infection. Study overall: Selected CMV epitopes included recently identified HLA-C-restricted ones as well as well-studied HLA-B-restricted ones. Matching HLA type, along with CMV infection, was indicated by public TCR beta signatures.

TCRdb processed the reads anew with MiXCR; each CDR3 protein has one entry. The data hold a few hundred thousand distinct CDR3 sequences, with approximately 35% observed a single time. General study points: Across the ex vivo response, the dominant clonotypes were HLA-C-restricted CMV-specific TCR beta clonotypes. The study identified carriers of CMV plus the relevant HLA from cumulative public TCR beta family frequency.

Deletions cut 4 bases from V and 8 bases from J, with 12 bases between. The CDR3 is 13 residues long. Germline V gene lookup returns CDR1 SGHRS and CDR2 YFSETQ. This clonotype has just a few counts. Its matching antigen is unknown. Here the sequenced sample was cultured PBMCs, taken from culture after CMV antigen stimulation. The V and J genes are TRBV5-1 and TRBJ1-4; D call uncertain. The receptor comes from a human donor in good health (CMV status not recorded). Some clones in this sample may be carry-over from other donors' samples. CDR3 loop: CASSDDRWEKLFF. The CDR3 nucleotides read TGCGCCAGCAGCGACGACCGGTGGGAAAAACTGTTTTTT.